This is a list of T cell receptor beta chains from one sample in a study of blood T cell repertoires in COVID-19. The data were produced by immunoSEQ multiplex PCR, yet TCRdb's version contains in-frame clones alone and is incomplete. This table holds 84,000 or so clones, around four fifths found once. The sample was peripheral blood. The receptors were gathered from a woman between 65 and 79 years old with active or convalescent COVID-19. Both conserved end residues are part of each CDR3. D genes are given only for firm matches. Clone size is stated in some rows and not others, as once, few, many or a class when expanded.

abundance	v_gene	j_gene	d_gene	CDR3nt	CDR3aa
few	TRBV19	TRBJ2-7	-	TGTGCCAGTAGTATATACGGTCGGGAGCAGTACTTC	CASSIYGREQYF
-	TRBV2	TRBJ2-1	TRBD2	TGTGCCAGCAGTGGGGAGCGGGGCCGCGAGAATGAGCAGTTCTTC	CASSGERGRENEQFF
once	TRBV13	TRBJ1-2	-	TGTGCCAGCAGTCGGTTGTTCGCGGGGGCGGAACCCTATGGCTACACCTTC	CASSRLFAGAEPYGYTF
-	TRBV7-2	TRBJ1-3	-	TGTGCCAGCAGCTTAGAGCAGGGTTCGAACACCATATATTTT	CASSLEQGSNTIYF
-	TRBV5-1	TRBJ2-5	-	TGCGCCAGCAGCTTGGAAACAGGACAAGAGACCCAGTACTTC	CASSLETGQETQYF
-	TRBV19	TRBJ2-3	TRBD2	TGTGCCAGTAGTACCGAACCGACTAGCGGGGATACGCAGTATTTT	CASSTEPTSGDTQYF
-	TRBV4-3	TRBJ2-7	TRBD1	TGCGCCAGCAGCCAAGGATTGCAGGGGGCAAAAGAGCAGTACTTC	CASSQGLQGAKEQYF
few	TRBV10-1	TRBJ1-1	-	TGCGCCAGCAGTGAAAGTGGAGGAGGTGAAGCTTTCTTT	CASSESGGGEAFF
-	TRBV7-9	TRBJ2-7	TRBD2	TGTGCCAGCAGCTTGGGACTAGCGTCCAAGCAGTACTTC	CASSLGLASKQYF
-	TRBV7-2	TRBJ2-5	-	TGTGCCAGCAGCTCGGACAGTCAAGAGACCCAGTACTTC	CASSSDSQETQYF
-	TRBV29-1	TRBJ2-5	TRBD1	TGCAGCGTCGCCGGGACAGGGGATCAAGAGACCCAGTACTTC	CSVAGTGDQETQYF
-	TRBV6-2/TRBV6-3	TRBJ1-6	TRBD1	TGTGCCAGCAGCCAAACCGGGACAGTAAATTCACCCCTCCACTTT	CASSQTGTVNSPLHF
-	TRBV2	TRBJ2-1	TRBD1	TGTGCCATCGGGCAGGGGGCGCGAAATGAGCAGTTCTTC	CAIGQGARNEQFF
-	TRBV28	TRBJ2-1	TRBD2	TGTGCCAGCAGGTATAGGTCCGGGAGGGAGCAGTTCTTC	CASRYRSGREQFF
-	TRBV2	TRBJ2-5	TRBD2	TGTGCCAGCAGTGAAGGTGGACTAGCGGGGCCCGGGGGGACCCAGTACTTC	CASSEGGLAGPGGTQYF
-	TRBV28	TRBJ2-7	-	TGTGCCAGCAGTTTTGGGCAGGGGATAGACACCTCCTACGAGCAGTACTTC	CASSFGQGIDTSYEQYF
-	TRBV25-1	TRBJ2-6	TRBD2	TGTGCCAGCAGTGAATGGCAGGGAGGGACTGGGGCCAACGTCCTGACTTTC	CASSEWQGGTGANVLTF
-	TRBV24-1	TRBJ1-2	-	TGTGCCACCAGTGATCCACGGCAGGTGAAATATGGCTACACCTTC	CATSDPRQVKYGYTF
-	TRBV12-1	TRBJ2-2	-	TGTGCCAGCAGCTTCGGACGGACAGGCGCGAACACCGGGGAGCTGTTTTTT	CASSFGRTGANTGELFF
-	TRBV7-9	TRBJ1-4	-	TGTGCCAGCAGCTTGGGGCAGGGCGTTTCTGAAAAACTGTTTTTT	CASSLGQGVSEKLFF
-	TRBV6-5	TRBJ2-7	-	TGTGCCAGCAGTAAATCCGGGTCCAGCTCCTACGAGCAGTACTTC	CASSKSGSSSYEQYF
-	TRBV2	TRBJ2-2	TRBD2	TGTGCCAGCAGTGTGACTAGCGGGAGAAACACCGGGGAGCTGTTTTTT	CASSVTSGRNTGELFF
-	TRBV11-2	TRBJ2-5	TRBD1	TGTGCCAGCAGCACCCGGACAGGCGCACAAGAGACCCAGTACTTC	CASSTRTGAQETQYF
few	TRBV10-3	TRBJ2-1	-	TGTGCCATCAGTGAGTCGGAGTTGTCAGCCAGAACCTACAATGAGCAGTTCTTC	CAISESELSARTYNEQFF
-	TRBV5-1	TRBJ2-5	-	TGCGCCAGCAGCAATGGGGGCATGGAGCGGGAGACCCAGTACTTC	CASSNGGMERETQYF
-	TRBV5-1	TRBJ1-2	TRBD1	TGCGCCAGCAGCCTACTCTACGACGGGACAGGGTACACCTTC	CASSLLYDGTGYTF
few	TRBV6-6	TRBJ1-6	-	TGTGCCAGCCGAACGGAAGCAGAGAGGTCACCCCTCCACTTT	CASRTEAERSPLHF
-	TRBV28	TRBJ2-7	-	TGTGCCAGCAGTTTACTGGGGGCCTTTTACGGCCGGGACATCCCCCTCGAGCAGTACTTC	CASSLLGAFYGRDIPLEQYF
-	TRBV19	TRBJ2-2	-	TGTGCCAGTACCCCGCAGGGATTATTGAACACCGGGGAGCTGTTTTTT	CASTPQGLLNTGELFF
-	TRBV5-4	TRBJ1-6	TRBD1	TGTGCCAGCAGCGTACAGGGGCTGAATAATTCACCCCTCCACTTT	CASSVQGLNNSPLHF
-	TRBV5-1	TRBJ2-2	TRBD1	TGCGCCAGCAGCTTGCCCGGGACAGGGGGGACCGGGGAGCTGTTTTTT	CASSLPGTGGTGELFF
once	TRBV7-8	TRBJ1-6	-	TGTGCCAGCAGCTTGGGGGCTAATAATTCACCCCTCCACTTT	CASSLGANNSPLHF
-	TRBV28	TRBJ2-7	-	TGTGCCAGCAGTTTAGGGGACACCTACGAGCAGTACTTC	CASSLGDTYEQYF
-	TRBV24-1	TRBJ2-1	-	TGTGCCACCAGTGATTGGGGGGGCCGGAATGAGCAGTTCTTC	CATSDWGGRNEQFF
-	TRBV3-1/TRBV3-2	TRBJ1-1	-	TGTGCCAGCAGCTTGAGGACTGAAGCTTTCTTT	CASSLRTEAFF
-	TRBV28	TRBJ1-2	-	TGTGCCAGCAGTCCGCCGGCAGGGGCCTATGGCTACACCTTC	CASSPPAGAYGYTF
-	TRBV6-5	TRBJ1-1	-	TGTGCCAGCAGGCCCGGTGGGGGGTACCCTGAAGCTTTCTTT	CASRPGGGYPEAFF
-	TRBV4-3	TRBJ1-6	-	TGCGCCAGCAGCCAACGCGAGATAGTGGATTCACCCCTCCACTTT	CASSQREIVDSPLHF
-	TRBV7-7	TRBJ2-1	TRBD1	TGTGCCAGCAGCCCACAGGGGGCTGGGTACAATGAGCAGTTCTTC	CASSPQGAGYNEQFF
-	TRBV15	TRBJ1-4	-	TGTGCCACCAGCAGAGATGGACAGATCCGTGAAAAACTGTTTTTT	CATSRDGQIREKLFF
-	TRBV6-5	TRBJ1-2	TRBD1	TGTGCCAGCACCTTAGCCGGGACAGTGAACTATGGCTACACCTTC	CASTLAGTVNYGYTF
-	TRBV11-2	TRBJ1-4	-	TGTGCCAGCAGCCCAACAAGACAGCAAAGTAATGAAAAACTGTTTTTT	CASSPTRQQSNEKLFF
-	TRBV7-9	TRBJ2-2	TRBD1	TGTGCCAGCAGACGTACAGGGGATGTCGGGGAGCTGTTTTTT	CASRRTGDVGELFF
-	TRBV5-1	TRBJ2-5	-	TGCGCCAGCAGCTTGGGAACAGGCAAAGAGACCCAGTACTTC	CASSLGTGKETQYF
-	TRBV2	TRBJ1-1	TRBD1	TGTGCCAGCAGGGGACAGGGAAATTTGAACACTGAAGCTTTCTTT	CASRGQGNLNTEAFF
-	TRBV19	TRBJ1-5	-	TGTGCCAGTACGAGTCAGGGGAATCAGCCCCAGCATTTT	CASTSQGNQPQHF
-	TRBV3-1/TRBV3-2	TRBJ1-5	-	TGTGCCAGCAGCCAAGACAGAAACCAGCCCCAGCATTTT	CASSQDRNQPQHF
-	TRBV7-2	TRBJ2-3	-	TGTGCCAGCAGCTTAGCGGGGACTGACACAGATACGCAGTATTTT	CASSLAGTDTDTQYF
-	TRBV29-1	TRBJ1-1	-	TGCAGCGTTGAAGAATTTCAACAGGGCACTGAAGCTTTCTTT	CSVEEFQQGTEAFF